This T cell receptor beta chain was retrieved from a study of beta chain features in type 1 diabetes. Findings and caveats of the study: Any HLA-type effect on TCRB rearrangement remained unresolved here. Moderately but significantly shorter TCRB CDR3s were found in Type 1 diabetes patients in all four CD4+ subsets. Shorter templates might be favored by PCR, and equally so in patients and in controls.

As every portion of the isolated RNA was reverse transcribed, the sequencing read expressed TCRB transcripts. TCRdb's copy holds only in-frame clones and misses some; the assay was immunoSEQ multiplex PCR. This table holds almost 350,000 clones, roughly a tenth found once. A remark on this clone: Its specificity is unknown.

CD4+ naive, central memory, regulatory and stem cell-like memory cells were sorted via CD45RO/CCR7/CD25/CD127/CD95/CD27. Each sorted fraction was over 95% pure. V lost 5 bases to trimming and J lost 3 bases; unmatched junction nucleotides: 9. Germline V gene lookup returns CDR1 LNHNV and CDR2 YYDKDF (reference sequence). This CDR3 contains 16 residues. The rearrangement uses TRBV15 and TRBJ1-2; 10 positions match TRBD1. The clonotype comes from a man aged 25-45 years with type 1 diabetes. The specimen sequenced was central memory CD4+ T cells from blood. In DNA, the CDR3 is TGTGCCACCAGCGGTCATGACAGGGGGCGCGACTATGGCTACACCTTC. It encodes CATSGHDRGRDYGYTF.